This note documents a single T cell receptor (beta chain) sequence. The data derive from a study of control samples from healthy donors and cancer patients. The table came from immunoSEQ multiplex PCR; TCRdb's copy has only in-frame clones and leaves some out. The data contain 150,000 to 200,000 clones, 90% to 95% of them seen just once; the ten biggest clones take up about 1.6%. The CDR3 has 15 amino acids. V lost 4 bases, J lost 3 bases, and 4 bases stayed unmatched. Germline lookup yields CDR1 MNHEY and CDR2 SVGEGT. This chain uses TRBV6-2 or TRBV6-3 with TRBJ2-3, with 10 bases fitting TRBD2. Sequenced material: blood. This sequence originates from a woman younger than 45 in good health. CDR3 nucleotides: TGTGCCAGCAGTTCGGCTAGCGGGAGTACAGATACGCAGTATTTT. Its translation is CASSSASGSTDTQYF.